A selection of T cell receptor beta chains follows, all from one sample in a study of T cells in Graves' hyperthyroidism and ophthalmopathy. TCRdb passed the multiplex PCR reads through MiXCR, listing each CDR3 protein once. The table records approximately 370,000 distinct CDR3 sequences, roughly 17% of them present only once. Specimen: blood. Source of these receptors: a woman aged 30 to 39 with Graves' hyperthyroidism that later progressed to Graves' ophthalmopathy. CDR3s leave out the opening cysteine and the closing phenylalanine or tryptophan.

TRBJ1-3,TRBV27,ASRRIGSSGNTIY
TRBJ1-4,TRBV18,ASSPPGKKLF
TRBJ2-3,TRBV28,ASSLQGAGGHTQY
TRBJ2-3,TRBV10-3,AAWGGTDTQY
TRBJ2-1,TRBV28,ASSVRDRSTYEQF
TRBJ1-1,TRBV15,ATSRGFNTEAF
TRBJ2-7,TRBV20-1,SAKGGQGPYEQY
TRBJ2-1,TRBV19,ASSIKPCPPDRVPYNEQF
TRBJ2-5,TRBV19,ASSMDTETQY
TRBJ1-1,TRBV27,ASSFRAGTEAF
TRBJ1-2,TRBV12-3/TRBV12-4,ASSSHGTGSSHNYGYT
TRBJ2-3,TRBV15,ATSGTGQTLGTDTQY
TRBJ1-5,TRBV11-2,ASSPGPGGQPQH
TRBJ2-1,TRBV7-8,ASSLEHGTGSNEQF
TRBJ1-1,TRBV20-1,SASWQNTEAF
TRBJ1-1,TRBV2,ASSERTPRDTEAF
TRBJ2-3,TRBV7-9,ASSFLAGVSTDTQY
TRBJ1-1,TRBV25-1,ASSESDRGETEAF
TRBJ2-1,TRBV28,ASQDYPGEQF
TRBJ2-7,TRBV18,ASSPPLAGGKISSYEQY
TRBJ1-2,TRBV29-1,SVPGIGGGRGYT
TRBJ2-2,TRBV9,ASSEGSAGELF
TRBJ2-1,TRBV10-3,AISEPIRFEQF
TRBJ2-5,TRBV6-2/TRBV6-3,ASSYSNGRAMY
TRBJ2-2,TRBV6-5,ASSYFPSAGNTGELF
TRBJ2-3,TRBV4-2,ASSQDLRGGTDTQY
TRBJ1-2,TRBV20-1,SHSEKRTYGYT
TRBJ2-5,TRBV29-1,SVEGGTSGRKTQY
TRBJ2-6,TRBV7-2,ASSWFYSGANVLT
TRBJ1-5,TRBV18,ASSRQPDQPQH
TRBJ1-2,TRBV9,ASSVRAGQGHDSYGYT
TRBJ2-1,TRBV14,ASSQRFGLAGNNEQF
TRBJ1-6,TRBV2,ASSVARGNSPLH
TRBJ1-3,TRBV7-8,AIRLGNTIY
TRBJ2-7,TRBV12-5,ASGFVDALEKVPVEQY
TRBJ2-1,TRBV11-2,ASSLGSGGGRYNEQF
TRBJ2-7,TRBV27,ASSPQRNPYEQY
TRBJ2-1,TRBV2,ASSESTSGRDLRQF
TRBJ2-7,TRBV19,ASSMVDSYEQY
TRBJ1-2,TRBV6-1,ASRSSDRLYGYT
TRBJ2-6,TRBV6-5,ASSSGQGGWLSSGANVLT
TRBJ1-1,TRBV3-1,ASSDVRGDTEAF
TRBJ2-5,TRBV28,ASSLLTGGWETQY
TRBJ1-1,TRBV10-3,ASVARGNTEAF
TRBJ2-2,TRBV15,ATSRDFREITGELF
TRBJ2-1,TRBV19,ASSIQAGASNEQF
TRBJ1-1,TRBV6-1,ASSQNRDTEAF
TRBJ1-1,TRBV6-1,ATKAGQGWTEAF
TRBJ2-1,TRBV4-1,ASSQGGAAGASHNEQF
TRBJ1-2,TRBV5-1,ASSNPGPDTNYGYT
TRBJ2-5,TRBV7-2,ASSHVAAGGRETQY
TRBJ2-3,TRBV6-5,ASSYSSRDSYAQY
TRBJ2-7,TRBV2,ASSSGTATYEQY
TRBJ1-2,TRBV24-1,ATSEGGISGYT
TRBJ1-3,TRBV6-2/TRBV6-3,ASSQNRDRDSGNTIY